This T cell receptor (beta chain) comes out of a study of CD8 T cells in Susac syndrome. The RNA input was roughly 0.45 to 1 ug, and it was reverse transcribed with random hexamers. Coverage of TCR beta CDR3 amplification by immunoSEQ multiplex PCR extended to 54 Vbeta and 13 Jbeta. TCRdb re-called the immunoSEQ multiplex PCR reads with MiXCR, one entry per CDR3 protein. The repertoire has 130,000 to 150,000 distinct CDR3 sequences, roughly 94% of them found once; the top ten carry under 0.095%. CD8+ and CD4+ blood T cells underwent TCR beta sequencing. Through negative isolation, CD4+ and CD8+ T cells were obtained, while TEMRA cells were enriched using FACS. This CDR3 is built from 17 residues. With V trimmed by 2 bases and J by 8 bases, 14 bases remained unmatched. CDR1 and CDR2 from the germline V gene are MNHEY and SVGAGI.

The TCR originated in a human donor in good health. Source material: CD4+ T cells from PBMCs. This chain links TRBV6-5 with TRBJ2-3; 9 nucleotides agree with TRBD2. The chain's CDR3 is CASSYTASGTSSGTQYF. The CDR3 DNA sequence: TGTGCCAGCAGTTACACGGCTAGCGGGACGAGTAGCGGTACGCAGTATTTT.